This TCR beta chain was sequenced in a study of blood T cell repertoires in COVID-19 (dated by TCRdb to the early 2020s). Regarding the complete study: Recovered participants in ImmuneRACE Cohort 3 were defined by two consecutive negative NP/OP PCR tests, clearance by a healthcare professional, or resolution of symptoms. The material from the prospective study consisted of cDNA or gDNA derived from T cells, B-cell-depleted T cells, or PBMCs. Samples covering the acute and convalescent phases of COVID-19 were provided by collaborators in the United States, Italy and Spain. The samples were drawn from two sources: the first 160 participants of the ongoing ImmuneRACE study, and 1,000 to 1,500 subjects contributed by 6 global collaborators. Where available, HLA class I and class II types were taken from metadata supplied by the sample provider and were not determined by assay-based typing. The repertoires were made available in a free public database intended to serve as a resource for research on the immune response to SARS-CoV-2. The dataset comprised deeply sampled blood TCRbeta repertoires from subjects exposed to, actively infected with, or recovered from COVID-19. Nearly every sample came with metadata listing a de-identified subject ID, COVID-19 status, age in years and sex. Broader findings and caveats from the paper: The amount of clinical and demographic metadata varied by source and participant and was provided uncurated.

As to this clone: Its antigen specificity is not known. It has no much larger one-base neighbor in the sample; base qualities were not kept. The sample holds other DNA sequences that translate to the same CDR3.

V and J are truncated by 5 bases and 1 base respectively, leaving an intervening sequence of 14 bases. The CDR3 goes from the cysteine to the phenylalanine over 16 residues. The retained sequence is limited to the CDR3, 48 bases, with the frame set at the first base. Taken from the germline V gene (reference sequence), the CDR1 and CDR2 loops are SSHAT and FNYEAQ. Enrolling through a virtual design, the prospective study's participants ranged in age from roughly 18 to 90 years and lived across 20 to 25 United States geographic areas. In the prospective study, participants were assigned to cohorts based on the clinical history participants reported in a screening survey and a study questionnaire. In the prospective study, whole blood, serum and a nasopharyngeal or oropharyngeal swab were collected from each participant by mobile phlebotomists. Additional blood draws and questionnaires over a roughly two-month period could optionally be provided by prospective study participants. Before DNA extraction, blood samples from the prospective study were shipped at room temperature or frozen.

TCRbeta CDR3 regions were amplified from genomic DNA using the immunoSEQ Assay, a bias-controlled multiplex PCR. For the original study's pipeline: Within the assay, amplification of reference gene primers was used to estimate how many nucleated cells each sample contained. To quantify the absolute abundance of each unique TCRbeta CDR3 rearrangement, sequence reads were collapsed and filtered. For each sample, productive Simpson clonality was calculated as the square root of Simpson's diversity index over productive rearrangements. TCRdb took this table from immuneACCESS and kept in-frame rearrangements with V and J called. Such tables lack part of the clones; where checked against another copy, unresolved V genes explain under half of the gap, and the rest is unexplained. The D gene and trimming were derived from the DNA, and the V and J assignments and clone size from that table. This sample gives a few hundred thousand clones in total; 80% to 90% of them show up just once. 1.5% to 2.5% of the sample belongs to the ten largest clones.

Recombination joined TRBV7-7 with TRBJ2-2, and TRBD2 may be the D gene, going by 6 matching bases. The material sequenced was PBMCs or T cells enriched from blood (not recorded which). This sequence originates from a man aged 35 to 55 in a cohort exposed to, infected with or recovered from COVID-19 (not recorded which). In nucleotide form, the sequence is TGTGCCAGCAGCCTCGGGACTGGGGGGAACACCGGGGAGCTGTTTTTT. Its product reads: CASSLGTGGNTGELFF.